These 28 T cell receptor beta chains were sequenced from one sample in a study of T cell responses to AZD1222 COVID-19 vaccine. Produced via immunoSEQ multiplex PCR; TCRdb's table is partial and in-frame only. The table has roughly 97,000 clones, 89% seen once. This specimen was peripheral blood, taken on day 0 of AZD1222 vaccination. Receptors were obtained from an adult in good health.

This clone was seen once. This chain uses TRBV9 with TRBJ1-4, with no clear D. Trimming removed 0 bases at V and 5 bases at J, with 14 bases between. The germline V gene encodes CDR1 SGDLS and CDR2 YYNGEE. This CDR3 is 16 amino acids long. CDR3 in amino acids: CASSVEGRTGNEKLFF. CDR3 nucleotide sequence: TGTGCCAGCAGCGTAGAAGGGAGAACGGGGAATGAAAAACTGTTTTTT.

The rearrangement links TRBV6-5 to TRBJ2-5; D perhaps matches TRBD2 (7 bases). Trimming shortened V by 8 bases and J by 1 base, and 14 bases separated the two germline ends. Germline assignment: CDR1 MNHEY and CDR2 SVGAGI. This CDR3 has 14 residues. The CDR3 DNA is TGTGCCAGCGTTCCGAGGGGGGGCCAAGAGACCCAGTACTTC. This sequence encodes CASVPRGGQETQYF.

The J gene is TRBJ2-7, the V gene TRBV7-3, with D hard to call. The ends were cut back, 3 bases at V and 6 bases at J, with 9 bases in the middle. Germline V gene lookup returns CDR1 SGHTA and CDR2 FQGTGA. The CDR3 is made up of 12 amino acids. The CDR3 region has the DNA TGTGCCAGCAGCTTTCTAGTCTCCGAGCAGTACTTC. It is translated as CASSFLVSEQYF.

The chain recombines TRBV2 with TRBJ1-5, with D perhaps TRBD1 (6 bases). Between the trimmed V and J ends, which lost 6 bases and 3 bases, there was a span of 9 bases. Germline V gene lookup returns CDR1 SNHLY and CDR2 FYNNEI. This CDR3 spans 13 amino acids. The CDR3 is CASRQGFNQPQHF. The CDR3 DNA reads TGTGCCAGCAGACAGGGTTTCAATCAGCCCCAGCATTTT.

The chain joins TRBV11-2 to TRBJ1-2, with no clear D. The CDR3 is 16 residues long. Germline V lookup: CDR1 SGHAT, CDR2 FQNNGV. V lost 0 bases and J lost 2, with 13 bases in between. In DNA form, the CDR3 reads TGTGCCAGCAGCTTAGATAGCGCCAGGATCAACTATGGCTACACCTTC. Translation gives CASSLDSARINYGYTF.

The rearrangement links TRBV2 to TRBJ2-1, with D tentatively TRBD1 or TRBD2 (5 bases each). Germline V lookup: CDR1 SNHLY, CDR2 FYNNEI. V was trimmed by 6 bases and J by 2 bases, leaving 11 bases between them. The CDR3 extends over 14 amino acids. The CDR3 nucleotides are TGTGCCAGCAGGCTCCGGGGCCCCTACAATGAGCAGTTCTTC. Translating gives CASRLRGPYNEQFF.

The chain couples TRBV7-7 to TRBJ2-1, with 7 bases aligning to TRBD2. There are 15 residues in the CDR3. With 4 bases clipped from V and 7 bases from J, the junction kept 10 bases outside the gene matches. Looked up from germline, CDR1 is SSHAT and CDR2 is FNYEAQ (reference sequence). In nucleotides, the CDR3 is TGTGCCAGCAGCTATAACCACCGGGGAGGGAATGAGCAGTTCTTC. Translating gives CASSYNHRGGNEQFF.

V and J are TRBV7-9 and TRBJ1-1; D gene unclear. This CDR3 comprises 12 residues. V dropped 7 bases and J dropped 5 bases, with 11 bases sitting between them. Germline V gene sequence: CDR1 SEHNR, CDR2 FQNEAQ (reference sequence). The CDR3 DNA reads TGTGCCAGCACCCAATTTCAGACTGAAGCTTTCTTT. Translation gives CASTQFQTEAFF.

The chain joins TRBV10-3 to TRBJ1-1, with D possibly matching TRBD1 (6 bases). Trimming took 4 bases from V and 7 from J, leaving 22 bases between them. This CDR3 contains 16 residues. Germline CDR1 is ENHRY and CDR2 is SYGVKD. CDR3 bases: TGTGCCATCAGTGCTGGCCGGGGACAATCGACCGGTGAAGCTTTCTTT. Amino acids: CAISAGRGQSTGEAFF.

This chain joins TRBV9 and TRBJ1-5, with 7 bases aligning to TRBD1. CDR1 and CDR2 (germline): SGDLS, YYNGEE. With 4 bases clipped from V and 2 bases from J, the junction kept 6 bases outside the gene matches. The CDR3 has 15 amino acids. In DNA, the CDR3 is TGTGCCAGCAGCCCGGAGGGGGCCGGCAATCAGCCCCAGCATTTT. Translation gives CASSPEGAGNQPQHF.

The gene calls are TRBV5-1 and TRBJ2-3; TRBD2 matches at 11 bases. With 1 base clipped from V and 2 bases from J, the junction kept 9 bases outside the gene matches. CDR1 SGHRS and CDR2 YFSETQ come from the germline V gene. The CDR3 is made up of 18 amino acids. CDR3 sequence reads: CASSLRLAGGITTDTQYF. The CDR3 bases are TGCGCCAGCAGCTTGAGGCTAGCGGGGGGTATTACCACAGATACGCAGTATTTT.

The chain carries TRBV19 and TRBJ2-5, with TRBD2 identical over 11 bases. CDR1 is LNHDA, CDR2 SQIVND, per germline (reference sequence). The CDR3 loop spans 17 amino acids. Trimming took 3 bases from V and 5 from J; bases not matched to a gene: 11. As DNA, the CDR3 is TGTGCCAGTAGTATCGGGGTAGCGGGGGGGCCCGGCGAGACCCAGTACTTC. It specifies CASSIGVAGGPGETQYF.

The CDR3 sequence: CASSMRTGGQEKLFF. CDR3 in DNA: TGTGCCAGTAGTATGCGGACAGGGGGTCAAGAAAAACTGTTTTTT. The chain employs TRBV19 and TRBJ1-4, with TRBD1 matching 10 bases. The CDR3 is made up of 15 amino acids. Germline V CDR1 and CDR2: LNHDA, SQIVND (reference sequence). V was clipped by 3 bases and J by 8 bases; unmatched bases: 6.

The rearrangement links TRBV7-9 to TRBJ2-2, with D hard to call. Trimming pared 4 bases from V and 0 bases from J, leaving 6 bases between. The CDR3 is 14 residues long. The germline V gene encodes CDR1 SEHNR and CDR2 FQNEAQ (reference sequence). CDR3 DNA: TGTGCCAGCAGCTCCCGGACGAACACCGGGGAGCTGTTTTTT. Protein: CASSSRTNTGELFF. The whole variable domain, filled in from reference TRBV7-9 and TRBJ2-2, reads DTGVSQNPRHKITKRGQNVTFRCDPISEHNRLYWYRQTLGQGPEFLTYFQNEAQLEKSRLLSDRFSAERPKGSFSTLEIQRTEQGDSAMYLCASSSRTNTGELFFGEGSRLTVL.

The sample holds one count of this clone. This chain links TRBV4-1 with TRBJ1-4, with D maybe TRBD1 (5 bases). Trimming removed 2 bases from V and 14 bases from J, with 12 bases in between. CDR1 is MGHRA, CDR2 YSYEKL, per germline. The length of the CDR3 is 12 residues. The chain's CDR3 is CASSQKTGGLFF. In DNA, the CDR3 is TGCGCCAGCAGCCAAAAGACTGGGGGGCTGTTTTTT.

The CDR3 DNA sequence: TGCGCCAGCAGCTTGGCAGGATGGTCCACAGATACGCAGTATTTT. It translates to CASSLAGWSTDTQYF. V and J are TRBV5-1 and TRBJ2-3; the D is unclear. Germline CDR1 SGHRS, CDR2 YFSETQ. Trimming cost V 0 bases and J 2 bases, with 10 bases left between them. The CDR3 runs to 15 residues.

J is TRBJ1-1 and V is TRBV10-3; tentatively, D is TRBD1 (5 bases). CDR3 length: 14 residues. The germline gives CDR1 ENHRY, CDR2 SYGVKD. Trimming stripped 3 bases from V and 1 base from J, with 9 bases between. The CDR3 loop is CAISDLTENTEAFF. CDR3 DNA: TGTGCCATCAGTGACCTGACAGAGAACACTGAAGCTTTCTTT.

Notes on this clone: This sample also contains other DNA sequences that code for the same CDR3. J is TRBJ2-7 and V is TRBV29-1; no clear D gene. In germline, CDR1 is SQVTM, CDR2 ANQGSEA. Between the trimmed V and J ends, which lost 0 bases and 1 base, there was a span of 7 bases. The CDR3 length is 13 residues. This chain's CDR3 is CSVEDRVSYEQYF. The CDR3 bases are TGCAGCGTTGAAGATAGGGTATCCTACGAGCAGTACTTC.

The chain recombines TRBV6-5 with TRBJ1-3; D gene uncertain. Trimming took 7 bases from V and 1 from J, leaving 14 bases between them. The germline gives CDR1 MNHEY, CDR2 SVGAGI. CDR3 size: 15 residues. The DNA for the CDR3 is TGTGCCAGCACCATAGATTGGCAGTCTGGAAACACCATATATTTT. Its translation is CASTIDWQSGNTIYF.

The CDR3 coding sequence is TGTGCCAGCAGTTTAGGGTCCAATGAGCAGTTCTTC. This codes for CASSLGSNEQFF. V and J are TRBV27 and TRBJ2-1; D unclear. The CDR3 has 12 residues. V lost 2 bases to trimming and J lost 6 bases, with 5 bases between them. The germline CDR1 and CDR2 sequences are MNHEY and SMNVEV (reference sequence).

The chain combines TRBV6-2 or TRBV6-3 with TRBJ2-1; 8 bases match TRBD1. The germline gives CDR1 MNHEY, CDR2 SVGEGT. CDR3 length: 11 residues. Trimming cost V 6 bases and J 14 bases; bases outside gene matches: 6. This chain's CDR3 is CASSVGQGEFF. CDR3 nucleotides: TGTGCCAGCAGCGTCGGACAGGGTGAGTTCTTC.

The CDR3 DNA reads TGCGCCAGCAGCCAAGACCGGGGGCTGTCCTCTGGCTACACCTTC. Its protein is CASSQDRGLSSGYTF. This chain links TRBV4-1 with TRBJ1-2; possible D gene TRBD1, 6 bases. The CDR3 extends over 15 amino acids. The V gene lost 0 bases and the J gene lost 7 bases, with 15 bases spanning the gap. The germline CDR1 and CDR2 sequences are MGHRA and YSYEKL.

The rearrangement uses TRBV29-1 and TRBJ1-1; 7 nucleotides match TRBD1. The CDR3 totals 14 residues. The V and J ends lost 4 bases and 3 bases, in that order; junction bases with no gene match: 8. Germline CDR1 reads SQVTM; CDR2 reads ANQGSEA. CDR3 coding DNA: TGCAGCGTTGCGACAGGGTGGGGTGACACTGAAGCTTTCTTT. It specifies CSVATGWGDTEAFF. The whole variable domain, remainder taken from reference TRBV29-1 and TRBJ1-1, is SAVISQKPSRDICQRGTSLTIQCQVDSQVTMMFWYRQQPGQSLTLIATANQGSEATYESGFVIDKFPISRPNLTFSTLTVSNMSPEDSSIYLCSVATGWGDTEAFFGQGTRLTVV.

The V gene is TRBV11-3, the J gene TRBJ2-1; D is unresolved. The ends were cut back, 1 base at V and 5 bases at J, with 6 bases in the middle. The CDR3 has 13 residues. CDR1 and CDR2 (germline): SGHNT, YENEEA. CDR3 DNA sequence: TGTGCCAGCAGCTTAGTTGGAGACAATGAGCAGTTCTTC. The encoded protein is CASSLVGDNEQFF.

The rearrangement links TRBV2 to TRBJ1-2, with a possible D match to TRBD1 (5 bases). Germline CDR1 is SNHLY and CDR2 is FYNNEI. The CDR3 has 16 residues. The CDR3 region has the DNA TGTGCTTGGGTCGGAGGGGCACCCCCTGGGGACTATGGCTACACCTTC. Protein product: CAWVGGAPPGDYGYTF.

The rearrangement uses TRBV12-5 and TRBJ1-3, with 7 bases aligning to TRBD1. The germline gives CDR1 LGHNT, CDR2 FRNRAP. V was pared by 0 bases and J by 2 bases, with 13 bases of the junction left unmatched. CDR3 size: 19 residues. The CDR3 DNA reads TGTGCTAGTGGTTTGGTTGTGACAGGGCCCGAGGTCCCTGGAAACACCATATATTTT. It specifies CASGLVVTGPEVPGNTIYF.

The genes are TRBV6-5 and TRBJ1-2; no clear D. Per the germline V gene, CDR1 is MNHEY and CDR2 is SVGAGI. This CDR3 region has 14 residues. With 5 bases removed from V and 0 bases from J, the gap between germline ends came to 10 bases. CDR3 nucleotides: TGTGCCAGCAGTCAGCCCGCTCCTAACTATGGCTACACCTTC. Translation gives CASSQPAPNYGYTF.

V and J are TRBV5-4 and TRBJ2-7; D is unresolved. Germline assignment: CDR1 SGHNT and CDR2 YYREEE (reference sequence). This CDR3 spans 15 amino acids. V was pared by 4 bases and J by 0 bases, with 14 bases between. CDR3 nucleotides: TGTGCCAGCAGCACCCGGACGGGCAGCTCCTACGAGCAGTACTTC. Translation gives CASSTRTGSSYEQYF.